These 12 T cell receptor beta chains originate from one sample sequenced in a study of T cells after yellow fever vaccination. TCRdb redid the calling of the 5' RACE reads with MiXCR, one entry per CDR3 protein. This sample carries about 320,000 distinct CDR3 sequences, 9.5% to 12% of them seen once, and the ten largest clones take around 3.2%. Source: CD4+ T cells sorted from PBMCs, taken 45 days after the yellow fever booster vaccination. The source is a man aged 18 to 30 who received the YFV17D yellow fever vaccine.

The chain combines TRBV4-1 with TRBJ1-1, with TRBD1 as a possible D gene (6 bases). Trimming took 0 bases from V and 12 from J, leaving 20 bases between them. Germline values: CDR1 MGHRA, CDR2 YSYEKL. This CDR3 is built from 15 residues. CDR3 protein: CASSQDQGPSLKTFF. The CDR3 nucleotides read TGCGCCAGCAGCCAAGATCAGGGGCCCTCACTGAAGACTTTCTTT.

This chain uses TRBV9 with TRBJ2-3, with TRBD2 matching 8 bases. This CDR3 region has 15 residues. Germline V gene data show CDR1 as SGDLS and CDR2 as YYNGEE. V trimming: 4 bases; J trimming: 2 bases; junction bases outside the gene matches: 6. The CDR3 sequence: CASSILAGPTDTQYF. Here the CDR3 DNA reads TGTGCCAGCAGCATCTTAGCGGGGCCCACAGATACGCAGTATTTT.

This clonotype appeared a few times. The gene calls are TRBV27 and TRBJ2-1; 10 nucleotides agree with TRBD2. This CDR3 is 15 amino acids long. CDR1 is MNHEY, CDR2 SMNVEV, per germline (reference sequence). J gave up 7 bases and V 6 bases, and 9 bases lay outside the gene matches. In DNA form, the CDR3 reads TGTGCCAGCAGAACCCTAGCGGGGGCATTGAATGAGCAGTTCTTC. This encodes CASRTLAGALNEQFF.

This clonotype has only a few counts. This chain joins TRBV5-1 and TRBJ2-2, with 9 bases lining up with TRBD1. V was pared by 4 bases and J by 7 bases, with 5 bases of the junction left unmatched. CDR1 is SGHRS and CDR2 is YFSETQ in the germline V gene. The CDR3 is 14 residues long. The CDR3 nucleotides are TGCGCCAGCAGCAGGGACAGGGAAGACGGGGAGCTGTTTTTT. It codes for CASSRDREDGELFF.

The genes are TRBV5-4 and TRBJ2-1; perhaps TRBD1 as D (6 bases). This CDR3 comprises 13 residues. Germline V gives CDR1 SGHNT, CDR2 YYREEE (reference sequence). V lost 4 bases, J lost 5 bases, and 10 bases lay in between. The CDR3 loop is CASSPQGNNEQFF. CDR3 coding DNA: TGTGCCAGCAGCCCTCAGGGGAACAATGAGCAGTTCTTC.

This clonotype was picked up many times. The CDR3 protein is CASSSPPRANTGELFF. In DNA form, the CDR3 reads TGTGCCAGCAGCTCGCCGCCTCGTGCGAACACCGGGGAGCTGTTTTTT. The chain combines TRBV7-9 with TRBJ2-2; the D is unclear. Germline CDR1 and CDR2: SEHNR and FQNEAQ (reference sequence). The CDR3 extends over 16 amino acids. The germline V and J ends were trimmed by 4 bases and 0 bases, with 12 bases remaining between them.

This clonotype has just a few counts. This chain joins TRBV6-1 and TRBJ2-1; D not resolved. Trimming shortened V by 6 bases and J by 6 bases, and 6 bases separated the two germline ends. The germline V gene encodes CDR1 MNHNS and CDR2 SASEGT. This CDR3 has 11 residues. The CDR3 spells CASRDFNEQFF. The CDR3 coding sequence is TGTGCCAGCAGAGACTTCAATGAGCAGTTCTTC.

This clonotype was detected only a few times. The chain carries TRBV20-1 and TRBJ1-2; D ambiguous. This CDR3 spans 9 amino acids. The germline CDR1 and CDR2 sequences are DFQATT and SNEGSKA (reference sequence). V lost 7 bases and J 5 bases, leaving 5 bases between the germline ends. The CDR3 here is CSVSYGYTF. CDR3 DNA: TGCAGTGTATCTTATGGCTACACCTTC.

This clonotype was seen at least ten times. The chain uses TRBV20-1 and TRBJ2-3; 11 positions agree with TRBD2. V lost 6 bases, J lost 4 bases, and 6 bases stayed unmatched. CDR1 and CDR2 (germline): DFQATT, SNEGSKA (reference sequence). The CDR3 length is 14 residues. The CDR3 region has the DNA TGCAGTGCCCCGGTAGCGGGGGGGTCAGATACGCAGTATTTT. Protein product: CSAPVAGGSDTQYF.

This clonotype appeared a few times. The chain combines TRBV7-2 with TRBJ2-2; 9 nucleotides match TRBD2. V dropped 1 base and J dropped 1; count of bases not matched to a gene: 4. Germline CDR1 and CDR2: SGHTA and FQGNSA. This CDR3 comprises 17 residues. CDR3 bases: TGTGCCAGCAGCTTAGACTGGACTAGCGTGAACACCGGGGAGCTGTTTTTT. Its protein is CASSLDWTSVNTGELFF.

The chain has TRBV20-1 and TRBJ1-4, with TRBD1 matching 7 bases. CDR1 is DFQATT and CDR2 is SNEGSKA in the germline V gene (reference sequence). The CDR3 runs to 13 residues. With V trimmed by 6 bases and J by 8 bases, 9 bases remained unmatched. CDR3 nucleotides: TGCAGTGCAAGACAGGGCTTAGAGGAAAAACTGTTTTTT. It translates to CSARQGLEEKLFF.

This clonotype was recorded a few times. The CDR3 nucleotides are TGTGCCAGCAGTTATGTAGGGGGACATTCCTACGAGCAGTACTTC. This sequence encodes CASSYVGGHSYEQYF. The chain uses TRBV6-2 or TRBV6-3 and TRBJ2-7; tentative D call: TRBD1 (6 bases). This CDR3 region has 15 residues. Germline CDR1 and CDR2: MNHEY and SVGEGT. V lost 3 bases to trimming and J lost 1 base, with 13 bases between them.